The sequence of this T cell receptor (beta chain) was determined in a study of post-analysis software for immune sequencing data. Study-level information: The disease courses spanned relapsing-remitting, secondary progressive and progressive-relapsing forms of multiple sclerosis.

Unique molecular identifiers were built into the TCR beta cDNA libraries. Some 500,000 cDNA molecules were recovered from an input of 1 to 10 million T cells. In TCRdb, the PCR reads were re-called with MiXCR into one record per CDR3 protein. The sample has around 190,000 distinct CDR3 sequences; 29% are singletons. Details on this clonotype: The target antigen is unknown.

Notes on the study in general: A significant reduction in normalized Chao1 diversity was observed in multiple sclerosis patients versus controls. A few TRBV segments (TRBV5-6, TRBV5-1 and TRBV20-1 among them) occurred more frequently in patients than in controls. When the samples were clustered directly with F measure, those that had been prepared in the same batch showed strong co-clustering.

CDR1 and CDR2 from the germline V gene are MDHEN and SYDVKM. CDR3 size: 17 residues. Trimming removed 1 base at V and 6 bases at J, with 19 bases between. The specimen was blood. This clonotype was obtained from a girl aged 2 to 17 with multiple sclerosis. The V call is TRBV28, the J call TRBJ2-1, with D possibly matching TRBD2 (6 bases). In DNA, the CDR3 is TGTGCCAGCAGTTTATTTGGAAAGGGACTGGCTCGCAATGAGCAGTTCTTC. This encodes CASSLFGKGLARNEQFF.